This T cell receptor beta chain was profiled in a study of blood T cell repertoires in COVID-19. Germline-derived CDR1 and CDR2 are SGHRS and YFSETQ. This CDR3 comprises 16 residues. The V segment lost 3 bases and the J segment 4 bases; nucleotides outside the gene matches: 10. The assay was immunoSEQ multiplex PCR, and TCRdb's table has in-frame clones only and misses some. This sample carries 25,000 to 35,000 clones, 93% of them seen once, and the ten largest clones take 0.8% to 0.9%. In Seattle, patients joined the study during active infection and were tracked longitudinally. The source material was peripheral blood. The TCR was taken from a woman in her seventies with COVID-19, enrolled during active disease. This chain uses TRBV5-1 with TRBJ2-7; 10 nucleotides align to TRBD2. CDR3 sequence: CASSSEPGTSVYEQYF. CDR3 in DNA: TGCGCCAGCAGCTCGGAACCCGGGACTAGCGTGTACGAGCAGTACTTC.